These 17 T cell receptor beta chains share one sample of origin, sequenced in a study of blood T cell repertoires in COVID-19. Profiled with immunoSEQ multiplex PCR; TCRdb holds only in-frame clones, not every one. The table includes about 390,000 clones, more than 75% detected once. Specimen: PBMCs or T cells enriched from blood (not recorded which). The source of these receptors is a woman in her 50s who had recovered from COVID-19.

CDR3 in amino acids: CASSPETGGTQPQHF. CDR3 nucleotides: TGTGCCAGCTCACCGGAAACAGGGGGAACTCAGCCCCAGCATTTT. The chain is built from TRBV18 and TRBJ1-5; TRBD1 aligns across 8 bases. Germline CDR1 and CDR2: KGHSH and LQKENI. Trimming at V came to 3 bases and at J to 6 bases, leaving 7 bases not matched to a gene. The CDR3 is 15 residues long.

The V call is TRBV3-1 (or the pseudogene TRBV3-2), the J call TRBJ1-2, with unresolved D. The CDR3 is 15 residues long. The ends were cut back, 0 bases at V and 5 bases at J, with 13 bases in the middle. Germline V gives CDR1 LGHDT, CDR2 YNNKEL (reference sequence). This CDR3 is CASSQESQNYYGYTF. The CDR3 DNA reads TGTGCCAGCAGCCAAGAGTCCCAGAACTATTATGGCTACACCTTC.

V usage is TRBV7-8 and J usage is TRBJ2-2, with 7 bases identical to TRBD1. The CDR3 length is 15 residues. After removal of 6 bases from V and 4 bases from J, the junction contained 8 bases not matched to a gene. In germline, CDR1 is SGHVS, CDR2 FQNEAQ. The CDR3 reads CASSTWQGVTGELFF. The CDR3 DNA reads as TGTGCCAGCAGTACCTGGCAGGGGGTCACCGGGGAGCTGTTTTTT.

This clone was seen a single time. The chain joins TRBV19 to TRBJ1-2; tentatively, D is TRBD1 (5 bases). The CDR3 loop spans 14 amino acids. Trimming removed 3 bases at V and 3 bases at J, with 11 bases between. The germline V gene has CDR1 LNHDA and CDR2 SQIVND (reference sequence). CDR3 residues: CASSIWGRDYGYTF. CDR3 in DNA: TGTGCCAGTAGTATTTGGGGCAGGGACTATGGCTACACCTTC.

A word on this clone: The same CDR3 can be traced to other DNA sequences in this sample. The chain links TRBV5-1 to TRBJ1-5; D not resolved. The CDR3 is made up of 14 amino acids. Trimming stripped 0 bases from V and 1 base from J, with 5 bases between. Germline CDR1 SGHRS, CDR2 YFSETQ. CDR3 residues: CASSLDGSNQPQHF. The CDR3 DNA reads as TGCGCCAGCAGCTTGGATGGCAGCAATCAGCCCCAGCATTTT.

Remarks on this clone: A junction boundary mismatches the germline segment, possibly from a read error. The chain is built from TRBV7-9 and TRBJ2-5, with TRBD1 identical over 10 bases. The germline gives CDR1 SEHNR, CDR2 FQNEAQ (reference sequence). The CDR3 covers 15 residues. CDR3: CASGLRGQGQETQYF. In DNA form, the CDR3 reads TGTGCCAGCGGCTTGAGGGGACAGGGGCAAGAGACCCAGTACTTC. Full variable domain (missing parts from reference TRBV7-9 and TRBJ2-5): DTGVSQNPRHKITKRGQNVTFRCDPISEHNRLYWYRQTLGQGPEFLTYFQNEAQLEKSRLLSDRFSAERPKGSFSTLEIQRTEQGDSAMYLCASGLRGQGQETQYFGPGTRLLVL.

The chain uses TRBV15 and TRBJ1-2; D is possibly TRBD1 (5 bases). The CDR3 loop spans 14 amino acids. V was pared by 5 bases and J by 2 bases, with 12 bases between. CDR1 is LNHNV and CDR2 is YYDKDF in the germline V gene (reference sequence). In DNA form, the CDR3 reads TGTGCCACCAGCTCGGGGGTGGGGAACTATGGCTACACCTTC. It codes for CATSSGVGNYGYTF.

Of note for this clone: An end of the junction differs from the germline gene, which may be a read error. CDR3: CASRAGTGNTGELFF. In DNA, the CDR3 is TGTGCTAGCAGAGCCGGGACAGGGAACACCGGGGAGCTGTTTTTT. The chain joins TRBV7-7 to TRBJ2-2; TRBD1 matches at 8 bases. Germline assignment: CDR1 SSHAT and CDR2 FNYEAQ (reference sequence). The CDR3 has 15 amino acids.

This clone has only a few counts. V usage is TRBV24-1 and J usage is TRBJ2-1; maybe TRBD1 (6 bases). CDR3 length: 15 residues. Trimming removed 5 bases at V and 7 bases at J, with 17 bases between. The V gene's germline CDR1 is KGHDR and CDR2 SFDVKD. CDR3 sequence: CATSVLGGSTNEQFF. CDR3 bases: TGTGCCACCAGTGTTTTAGGGGGAAGTACGAATGAGCAGTTCTTC.

The chain combines TRBV5-6 with TRBJ2-2, with TRBD1 identical over 9 bases. Germline V gives CDR1 SGHDT, CDR2 YYEEEE. Losses at the gene ends were 3 bases for V and 4 bases for J; bases not matched to a gene: 7. This CDR3 is 16 amino acids long. The CDR3 nucleotides are TGTGCCAGCAGCTGGGGACAGGGAGGGTTCACCGGGGAGCTGTTTTTT. Translating it yields CASSWGQGGFTGELFF.

The CDR3, as DNA: TGTGCCAGCAGCGTGGCCCTACTAGGGGGCTCGACCGGGGAGCTGTTTTTT. Translating gives CASSVALLGGSTGELFF. V and J are TRBV9 and TRBJ2-2; 7 bases map to TRBD1. Per the germline V gene, CDR1 is SGDLS and CDR2 is YYNGEE. This CDR3 comprises 17 residues. J lost 5 bases, V lost 2 bases, and 12 bases had no gene match.

This chain joins TRBV6-1 and TRBJ2-7; D is possibly TRBD1 (5 bases). Germline assignment: CDR1 MNHNS and CDR2 SASEGT. This CDR3 comprises 15 residues. Trimming removed 3 bases from V and 6 bases from J, with 18 bases in between. The CDR3 is CASSEQALRGAEQYF. CDR3 in DNA: TGTGCCAGCAGTGAGCAGGCCCTCCGTGGGGCCGAGCAGTACTTC.

This clone showed up just once. One end of the junction does not line up with germline, which may come from a read error. CDR3 sequence reads: CASSRTLASADYGHTF. The CDR3, as DNA: TGCGCCAGCAGCCGGACACTTGCATCGGCGGACTATGGCCACACCTTC. The genes are TRBV4-1 and TRBJ1-2; possibly TRBD1 for D (5 bases). This CDR3 has 16 amino acids. CDR1 and CDR2 (germline): MGHRA, YSYEKL.

V and J are TRBV14 and TRBJ2-1; 11 nucleotides align to TRBD2. CDR1 SGHDN and CDR2 FVKESK come from the germline V gene. This CDR3 spans 16 amino acids. Trimming removed 4 bases from V and 6 bases from J; junction bases left unmatched: 8. CDR3 amino acids: CASSPIAGGLTNEQFF. The CDR3 nucleotides are TGTGCCAGCAGCCCTATAGCGGGGGGGCTCACCAATGAGCAGTTCTTC.

The CDR3 DNA reads TGTGCCAGCAGCTTAAGCCGGACAGAGCAGTTCTTC. Its protein product is CASSLSRTEQFF. The genes are TRBV7-3 and TRBJ2-1; weak D call: TRBD1 (5 bases). The length of the CDR3 is 12 residues. Germline V gene sequence: CDR1 SGHTA, CDR2 FQGTGA. V was shortened by 1 base and J by 10 bases, with 8 bases between the two germline ends.

The chain has TRBV2 and TRBJ2-6, with a weak D call TRBD2 (7 bases). The CDR3 is 15 residues long. Trimming pared 9 bases from V and 2 bases from J, leaving 14 bases between. Per germline, CDR1 SNHLY and CDR2 FYNNEI. The CDR3 protein is CARERGGPGANVLTF. The DNA of the CDR3 is TGTGCCAGGGAAAGGGGGGGCCCTGGGGCCAACGTCCTGACTTTC.

The chain is built from TRBV4-1 and TRBJ1-3; no reliable D call. The V gene's germline CDR1 is MGHRA and CDR2 YSYEKL. CDR3 size: 16 residues. V lost 0 bases and J lost 0, with 9 bases in between. As DNA, the CDR3 is TGCGCCAGCAGCCAAGATCGGGAGCACTCTGGAAACACCATATATTTT. It yields the protein CASSQDREHSGNTIYF.